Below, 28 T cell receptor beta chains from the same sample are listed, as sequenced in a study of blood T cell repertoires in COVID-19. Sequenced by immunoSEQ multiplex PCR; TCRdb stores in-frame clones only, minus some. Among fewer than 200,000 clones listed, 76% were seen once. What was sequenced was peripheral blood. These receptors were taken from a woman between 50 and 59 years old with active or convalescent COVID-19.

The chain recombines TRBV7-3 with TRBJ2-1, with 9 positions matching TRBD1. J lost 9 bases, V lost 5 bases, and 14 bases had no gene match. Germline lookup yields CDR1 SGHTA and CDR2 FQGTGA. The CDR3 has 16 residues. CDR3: CASSQGGDRALGEQFF. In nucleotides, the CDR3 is TGTGCCAGCAGCCAAGGGGGGGACAGGGCTCTGGGTGAGCAGTTCTTC.

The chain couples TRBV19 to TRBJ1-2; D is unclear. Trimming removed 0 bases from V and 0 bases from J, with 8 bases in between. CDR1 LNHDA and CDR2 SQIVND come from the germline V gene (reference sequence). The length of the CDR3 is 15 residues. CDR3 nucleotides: TGTGCCAGTAGTATAGAGGCCACCTCTAACTATGGCTACACCTTC. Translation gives CASSIEATSNYGYTF.

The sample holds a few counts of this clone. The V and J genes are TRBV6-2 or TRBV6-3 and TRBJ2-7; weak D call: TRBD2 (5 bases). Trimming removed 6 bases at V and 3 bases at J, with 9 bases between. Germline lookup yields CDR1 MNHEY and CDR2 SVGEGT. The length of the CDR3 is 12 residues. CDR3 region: CASSPRDYEQYF. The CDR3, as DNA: TGTGCCAGCAGCCCGAGGGACTACGAGCAGTACTTC.

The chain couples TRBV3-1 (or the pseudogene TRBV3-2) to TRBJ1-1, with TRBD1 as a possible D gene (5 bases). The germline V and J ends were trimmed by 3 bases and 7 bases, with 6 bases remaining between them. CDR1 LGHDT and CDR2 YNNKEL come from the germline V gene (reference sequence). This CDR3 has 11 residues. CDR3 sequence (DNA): TGTGCCAGCAGCCATGGACATGAAGCTTTCTTT. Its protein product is CASSHGHEAFF.

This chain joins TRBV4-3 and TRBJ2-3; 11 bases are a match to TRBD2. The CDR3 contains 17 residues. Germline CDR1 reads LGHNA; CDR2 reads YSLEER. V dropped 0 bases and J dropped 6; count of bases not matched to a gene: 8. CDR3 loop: CASSQDVAGGPLDTQYF. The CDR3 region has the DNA TGCGCCAGCAGCCAAGATGTAGCGGGGGGGCCTCTTGATACGCAGTATTTT.

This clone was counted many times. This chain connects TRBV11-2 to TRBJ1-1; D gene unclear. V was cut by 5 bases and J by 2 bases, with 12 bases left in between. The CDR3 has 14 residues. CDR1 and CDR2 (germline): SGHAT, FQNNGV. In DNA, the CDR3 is TGTGCCAGCAGCCTTACTCCGGTAAACACTGAAGCTTTCTTT. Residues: CASSLTPVNTEAFF. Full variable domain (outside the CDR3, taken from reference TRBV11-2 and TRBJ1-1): EAGVAQSPRYKIIEKRQSVAFWCNPISGHATLYWYQQILGQGPKLLIQFQNNGVVDDSQLPKDRFSAERLKGVDSTLKIQPAKLEDSAVYLCASSLTPVNTEAFFGQGTRLTVV.

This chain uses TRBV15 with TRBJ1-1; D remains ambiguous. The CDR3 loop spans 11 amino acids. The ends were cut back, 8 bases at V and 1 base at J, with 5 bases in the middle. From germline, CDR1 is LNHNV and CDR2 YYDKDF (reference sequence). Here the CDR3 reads CATQENTEAFF. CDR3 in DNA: TGTGCCACCCAGGAGAACACTGAAGCTTTCTTT.

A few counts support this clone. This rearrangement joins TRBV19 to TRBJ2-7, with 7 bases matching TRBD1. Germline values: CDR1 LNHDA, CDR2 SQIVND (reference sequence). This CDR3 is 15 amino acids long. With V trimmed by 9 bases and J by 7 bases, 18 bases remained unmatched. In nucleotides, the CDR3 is TGTGCCAGCCGCCCCGGACAGGCCGGACGTGGAGAGCAGTACTTC. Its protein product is CASRPGQAGRGEQYF.

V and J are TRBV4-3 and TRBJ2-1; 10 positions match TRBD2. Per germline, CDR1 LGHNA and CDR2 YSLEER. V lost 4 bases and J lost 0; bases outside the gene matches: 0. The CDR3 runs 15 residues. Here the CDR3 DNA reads TGCGCCAGCAGCCGACTAGCGGGCTCCTACAATGAGCAGTTCTTC. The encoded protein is CASSRLAGSYNEQFF.

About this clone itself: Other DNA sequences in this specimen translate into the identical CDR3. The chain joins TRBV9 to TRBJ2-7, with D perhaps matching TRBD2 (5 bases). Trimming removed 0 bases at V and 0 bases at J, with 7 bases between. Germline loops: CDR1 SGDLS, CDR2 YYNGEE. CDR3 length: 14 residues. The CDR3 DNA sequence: TGTGCCAGCAGCGTAGGAGGGAGCTCCTACGAGCAGTACTTC. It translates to CASSVGGSSYEQYF. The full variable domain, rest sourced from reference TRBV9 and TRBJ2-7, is DSGVTQTPKHLITATGQRVTLRCSPRSGDLSVYWYQQSLDQGLQFLIQYYNGEERAKGNILERFSAQQFPDLHSELNLSSLELGDSALYFCASSVGGSSYEQYFGPGTRLTVT.

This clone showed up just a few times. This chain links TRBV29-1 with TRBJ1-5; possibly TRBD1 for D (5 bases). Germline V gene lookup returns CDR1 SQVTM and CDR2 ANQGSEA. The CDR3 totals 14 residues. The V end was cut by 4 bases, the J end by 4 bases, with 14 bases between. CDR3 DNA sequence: TGCAGCGTTGCGTTAGGGGCCGGGAATCAGCCCCAGCATTTT. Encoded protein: CSVALGAGNQPQHF.

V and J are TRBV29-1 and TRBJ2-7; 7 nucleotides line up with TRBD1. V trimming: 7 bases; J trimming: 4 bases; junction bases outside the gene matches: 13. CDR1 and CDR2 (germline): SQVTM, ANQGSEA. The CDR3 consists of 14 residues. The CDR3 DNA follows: TGCAGCGCGAAAGCCGGGACAGTACCTTACGAGCAGTACTTC. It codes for CSAKAGTVPYEQYF.

The CDR3 loop is CASSQASTSGSNEQFF. The CDR3 nucleotides are TGTGCCAGCAGCCAAGCGTCGACTAGCGGGAGTAATGAGCAGTTCTTC. This sequence joins TRBV4-2 and TRBJ2-1, with 12 bases fitting TRBD2. Germline V gene sequence: CDR1 LGHNA, CDR2 YNFKEQ. The CDR3 extends over 16 amino acids. Trimming took 1 base from V and 7 from J; bases not matched to a gene: 5.

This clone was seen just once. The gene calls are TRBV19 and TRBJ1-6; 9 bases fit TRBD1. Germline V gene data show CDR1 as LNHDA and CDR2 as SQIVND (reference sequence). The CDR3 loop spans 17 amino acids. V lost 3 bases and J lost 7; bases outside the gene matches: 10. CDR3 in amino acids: CASSIAFGTGNNSPLHF. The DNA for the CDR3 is TGTGCCAGTAGTATTGCTTTCGGGACAGGGAACAATTCACCCCTCCACTTT.

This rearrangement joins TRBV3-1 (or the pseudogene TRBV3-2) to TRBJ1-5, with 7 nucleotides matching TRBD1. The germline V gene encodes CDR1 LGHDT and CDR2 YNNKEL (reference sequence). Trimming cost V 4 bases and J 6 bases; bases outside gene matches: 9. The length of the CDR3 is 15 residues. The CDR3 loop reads CASSLDRQLGQPQHF. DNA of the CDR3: TGTGCCAGCAGCCTGGACAGGCAACTGGGTCAGCCCCAGCATTTT.

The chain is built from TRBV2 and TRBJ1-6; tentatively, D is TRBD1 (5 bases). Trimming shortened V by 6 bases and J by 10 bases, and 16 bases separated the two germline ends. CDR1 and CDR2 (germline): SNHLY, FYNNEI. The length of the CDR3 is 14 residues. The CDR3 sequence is CASSPEGVGSPLHF. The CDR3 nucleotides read TGTGCCAGCAGCCCCGAAGGGGTGGGATCACCCCTCCACTTT.

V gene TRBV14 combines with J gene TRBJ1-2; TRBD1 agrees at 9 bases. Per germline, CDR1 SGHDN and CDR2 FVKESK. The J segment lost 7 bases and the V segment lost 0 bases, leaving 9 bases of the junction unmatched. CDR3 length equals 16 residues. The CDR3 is CASSQEFGDRAGGYTF. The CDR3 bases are TGTGCCAGCAGCCAAGAATTCGGGGACAGGGCGGGTGGCTACACCTTC.

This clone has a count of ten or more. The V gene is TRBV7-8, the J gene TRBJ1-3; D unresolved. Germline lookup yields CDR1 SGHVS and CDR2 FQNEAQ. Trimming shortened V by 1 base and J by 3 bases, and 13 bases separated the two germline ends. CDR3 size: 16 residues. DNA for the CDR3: TGTGCCAGCAGCTTAGGGAGGAGACGTGGTGGAAACACCATATATTTT. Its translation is CASSLGRRRGGNTIYF.

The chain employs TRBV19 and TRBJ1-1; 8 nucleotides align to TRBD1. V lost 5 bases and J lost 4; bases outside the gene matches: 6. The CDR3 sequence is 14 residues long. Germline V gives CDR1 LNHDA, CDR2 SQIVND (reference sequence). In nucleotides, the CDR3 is TGTGCCAGTAGTCTAGGACAGGGTAGCACTGAAGCTTTCTTT. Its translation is CASSLGQGSTEAFF.

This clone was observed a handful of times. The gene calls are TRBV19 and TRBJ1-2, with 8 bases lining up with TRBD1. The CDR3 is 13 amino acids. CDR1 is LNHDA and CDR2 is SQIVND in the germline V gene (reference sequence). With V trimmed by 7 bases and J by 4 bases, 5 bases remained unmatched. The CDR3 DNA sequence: TGTGCCAGTATCGGACAGGGCGGCTATGGCTACACCTTC. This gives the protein CASIGQGGYGYTF.

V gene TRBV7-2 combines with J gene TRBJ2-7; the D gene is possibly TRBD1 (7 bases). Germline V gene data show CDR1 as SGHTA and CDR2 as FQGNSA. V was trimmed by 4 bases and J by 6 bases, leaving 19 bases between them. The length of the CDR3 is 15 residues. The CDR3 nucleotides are TGTGCCAGCAGCTCCAGTGACAGGGTCGGGGGCGAGCAGTACTTC. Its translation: CASSSSDRVGGEQYF.

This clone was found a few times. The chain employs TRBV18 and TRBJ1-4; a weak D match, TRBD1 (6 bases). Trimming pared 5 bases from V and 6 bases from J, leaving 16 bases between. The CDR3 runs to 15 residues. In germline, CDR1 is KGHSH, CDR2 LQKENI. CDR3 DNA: TGTGCCAGCTCAACCCGACAGCCAGGGGATGAAAAACTGTTTTTT. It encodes CASSTRQPGDEKLFF.

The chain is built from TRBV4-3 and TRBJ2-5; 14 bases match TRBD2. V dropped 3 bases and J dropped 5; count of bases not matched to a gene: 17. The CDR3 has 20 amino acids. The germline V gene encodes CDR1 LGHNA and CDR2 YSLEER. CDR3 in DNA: TGCGCCAGCAGCCAGACCCCGACTAGCGGGAGGGCCCTTATAGGGGAGACCCAGTACTTC. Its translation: CASSQTPTSGRALIGETQYF.

CDR3 protein: CASSSRQGSPLHF. CDR3 DNA sequence: TGTGCCAGCAGTTCCCGACAGGGTTCACCCCTCCACTTT. The V and J genes are TRBV12-3 or TRBV12-4 and TRBJ1-6; 7 nucleotides match TRBD1. CDR3 length: 13 residues. Unmatched junction bases numbered 3, after V lost 4 bases and J lost 9 bases.

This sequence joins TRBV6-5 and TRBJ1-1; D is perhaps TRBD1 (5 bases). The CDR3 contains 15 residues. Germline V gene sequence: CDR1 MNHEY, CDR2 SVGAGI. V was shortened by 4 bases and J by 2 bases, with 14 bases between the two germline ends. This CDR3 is CASSSPGVLNTEAFF. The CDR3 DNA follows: TGTGCCAGCAGTTCTCCGGGGGTACTTAACACTGAAGCTTTCTTT.

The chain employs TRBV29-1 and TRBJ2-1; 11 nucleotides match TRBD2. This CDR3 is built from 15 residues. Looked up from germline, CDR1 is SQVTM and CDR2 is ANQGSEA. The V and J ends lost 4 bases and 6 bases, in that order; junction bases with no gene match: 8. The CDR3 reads CSVGKLAGGSNEQFF. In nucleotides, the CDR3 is TGCAGCGTTGGGAAGCTAGCGGGAGGAAGCAATGAGCAGTTCTTC.

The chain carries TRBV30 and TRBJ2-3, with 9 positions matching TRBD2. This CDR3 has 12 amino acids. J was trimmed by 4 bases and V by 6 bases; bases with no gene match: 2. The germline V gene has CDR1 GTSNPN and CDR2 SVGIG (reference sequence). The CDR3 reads CACSGGADTQYF. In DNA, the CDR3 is TGTGCCTGTAGCGGGGGCGCAGATACGCAGTATTTT.

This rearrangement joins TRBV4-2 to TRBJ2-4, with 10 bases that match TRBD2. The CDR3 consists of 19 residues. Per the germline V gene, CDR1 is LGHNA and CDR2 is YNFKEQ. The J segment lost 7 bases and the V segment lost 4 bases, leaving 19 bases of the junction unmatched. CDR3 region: CASSLVSGGSGGIRNIQYF. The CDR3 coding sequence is TGTGCCAGCAGCCTCGTCAGTGGAGGTAGCGGGGGGATCAGGAACATTCAGTACTTC.